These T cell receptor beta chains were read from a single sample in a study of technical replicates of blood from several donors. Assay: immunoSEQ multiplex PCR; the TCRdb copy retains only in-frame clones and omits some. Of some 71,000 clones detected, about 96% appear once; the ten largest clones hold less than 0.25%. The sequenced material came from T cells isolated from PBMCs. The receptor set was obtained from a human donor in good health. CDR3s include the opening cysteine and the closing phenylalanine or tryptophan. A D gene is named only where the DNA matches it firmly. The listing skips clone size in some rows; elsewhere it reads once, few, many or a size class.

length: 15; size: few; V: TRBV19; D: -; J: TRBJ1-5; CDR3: CASSWTVYSNQPQHF; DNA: TGTGCCAGTAGTTGGACAGTTTATAGCAATCAGCCCCAGCATTTT
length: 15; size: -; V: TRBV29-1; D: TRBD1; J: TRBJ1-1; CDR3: CSVGTGRDMNTEAFF; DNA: TGCAGCGTCGGGACAGGGAGGGACATGAACACTGAAGCTTTCTTT
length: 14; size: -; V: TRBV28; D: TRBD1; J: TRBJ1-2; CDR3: CASRQGAGNYGYTF; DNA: TGTGCCAGCAGACAGGGGGCGGGTAACTATGGCTACACCTTC
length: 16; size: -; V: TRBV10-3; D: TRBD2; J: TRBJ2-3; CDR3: CAISESTGGSTDTQYF; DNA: TGTGCCATCAGTGAGTCAACGGGAGGGAGCACAGATACGCAGTATTTT
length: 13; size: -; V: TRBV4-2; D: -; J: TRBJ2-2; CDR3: CASSQYEGGELFF; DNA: TGTGCCAGCAGCCAATACGAGGGAGGGGAGCTGTTTTTT
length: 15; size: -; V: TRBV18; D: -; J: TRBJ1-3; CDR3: CASSGRTSPGNTIYF; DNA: TGTGCCAGCTCAGGGCGTACCAGCCCTGGAAACACCATATATTTT
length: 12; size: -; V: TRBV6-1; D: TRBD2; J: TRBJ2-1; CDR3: CATRTSGNEQFF; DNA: TGTGCCACGCGGACTAGCGGCAATGAGCAGTTCTTC
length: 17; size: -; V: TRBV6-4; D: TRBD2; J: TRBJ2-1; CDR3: CASSDAGTRSPIDEQFF; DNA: TGTGCCAGCAGTGACGCAGGGACTAGGTCTCCTATCGATGAGCAGTTCTTC
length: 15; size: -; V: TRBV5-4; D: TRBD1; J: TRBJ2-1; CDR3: CASSDWTGVINEQFF; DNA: TGTGCCAGCAGCGATTGGACAGGGGTAATCAATGAGCAGTTCTTC
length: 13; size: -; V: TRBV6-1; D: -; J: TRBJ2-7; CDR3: CASRGTGVGEQYF; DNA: TGTGCCAGCAGGGGTACGGGGGTGGGGGAGCAGTACTTC
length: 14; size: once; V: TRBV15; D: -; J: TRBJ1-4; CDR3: CATSAGDRQEKLFF; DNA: TGTGCCACCAGCGCGGGGGACCGACAAGAAAAACTGTTTTTT
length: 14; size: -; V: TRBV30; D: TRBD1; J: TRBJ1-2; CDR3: CAHHTGTGDYGYTF; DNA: TGTGCCCACCATACGGGGACAGGGGACTATGGCTACACCTTC
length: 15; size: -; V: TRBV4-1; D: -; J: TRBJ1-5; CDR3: CASSPFTGGNQPQHF; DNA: TGCGCCAGCAGCCCCTTTACCGGAGGCAATCAGCCCCAGCATTTT
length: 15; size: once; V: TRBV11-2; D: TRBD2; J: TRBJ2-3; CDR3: CASSFSGRYTDTQYF; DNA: TGTGCCAGCAGCTTCAGCGGGAGGTACACAGATACGCAGTATTTT
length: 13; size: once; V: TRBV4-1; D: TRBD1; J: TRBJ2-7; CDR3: CASSPGQKYEQYF; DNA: TGCGCCAGCAGCCCGGGACAGAAATACGAGCAGTACTTC
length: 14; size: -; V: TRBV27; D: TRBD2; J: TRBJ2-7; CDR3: CASRRLAGSYEQYF; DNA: TGTGCCAGCAGACGCCTAGCGGGAAGCTACGAGCAGTACTTC
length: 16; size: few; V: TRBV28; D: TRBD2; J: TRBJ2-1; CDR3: CASSYVAGLGNNEQFF; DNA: TGTGCCAGCAGTTACGTAGCGGGCCTCGGGAACAATGAGCAGTTCTTC
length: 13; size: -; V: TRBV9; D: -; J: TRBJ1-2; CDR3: CASSVDGNYGYTF; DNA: TGTGCCAGCAGCGTAGACGGGAACTATGGCTACACCTTC
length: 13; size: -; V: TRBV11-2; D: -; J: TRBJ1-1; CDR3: CASSSSVNTEAFF; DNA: TGTGCCAGCAGCTCATCAGTCAACACTGAAGCTTTCTTT
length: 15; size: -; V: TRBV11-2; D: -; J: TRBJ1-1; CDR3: CASSHSNFPKTEAFF; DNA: TGTGCCAGCAGTCACAGTAATTTCCCCAAGACTGAAGCTTTCTTT
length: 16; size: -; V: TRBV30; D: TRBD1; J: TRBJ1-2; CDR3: CAWSPLGTGLGYGYTF; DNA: TGTGCCTGGAGTCCCCTAGGGACAGGGTTAGGCTATGGCTACACCTTC
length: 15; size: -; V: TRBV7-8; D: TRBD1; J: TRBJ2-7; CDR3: CASRDYRDRDNEQYF; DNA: TGTGCCAGCAGAGACTACCGGGACAGGGACAACGAGCAGTACTTC
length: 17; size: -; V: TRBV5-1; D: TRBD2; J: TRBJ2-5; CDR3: CASSLFGSGGHQETQYF; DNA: TGCGCCAGCAGCTTGTTTGGTAGCGGGGGGCACCAAGAGACCCAGTACTTC
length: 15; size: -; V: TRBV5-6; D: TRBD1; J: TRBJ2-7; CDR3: CASSFRTGGAYEQYF; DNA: TGTGCCAGCAGCTTCAGGACAGGGGGTGCCTACGAGCAGTACTTC
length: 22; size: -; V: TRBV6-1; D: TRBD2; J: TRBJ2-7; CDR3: CASSENIIILAGGLDGRNEQYF; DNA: TGTGCCAGCAGTGAAAACATTATAATCCTAGCGGGGGGGCTAGACGGTAGGAACGAGCAGTACTTC
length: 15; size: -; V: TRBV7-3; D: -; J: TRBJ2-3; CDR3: CASSFGVSRTDTQYF; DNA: TGTGCCAGCAGCTTCGGAGTTTCTCGCACAGATACGCAGTATTTT
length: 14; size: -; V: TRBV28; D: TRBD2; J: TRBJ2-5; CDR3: CASSWGLAEETQYF; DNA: TGTGCCAGCAGTTGGGGACTAGCGGAAGAGACCCAGTACTTC
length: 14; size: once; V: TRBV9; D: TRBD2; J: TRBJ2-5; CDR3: CASSVASGQETQYF; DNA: TGTGCCAGCAGCGTAGCTAGCGGCCAAGAGACCCAGTACTTC
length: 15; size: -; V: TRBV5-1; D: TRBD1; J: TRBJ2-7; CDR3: CASSLAQGQGYEQYF; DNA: TGCGCCAGCAGCTTGGCCCAGGGACAGGGCTACGAGCAGTACTTC
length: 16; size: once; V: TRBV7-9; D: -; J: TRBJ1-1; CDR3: CASIRGGLTLNTEAFF; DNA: TGTGCCAGCATTCGGGGGGGCTTAACCTTGAACACTGAAGCTTTCTTT
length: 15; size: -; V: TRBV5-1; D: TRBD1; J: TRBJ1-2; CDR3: CASSVNPGQSYGYTF; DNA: TGCGCCAGCAGCGTAAACCCGGGACAGAGCTATGGCTACACCTTC
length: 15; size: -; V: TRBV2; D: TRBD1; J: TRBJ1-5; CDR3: CASSGDRGSNQPQHF; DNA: TGTGCCAGCAGTGGAGACAGGGGTAGCAATCAGCCCCAGCATTTT
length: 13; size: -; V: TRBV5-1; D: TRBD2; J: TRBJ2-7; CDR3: CASSLGAGVEQYF; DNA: TGCGCCAGCAGCTTGGGGGCGGGGGTCGAGCAGTACTTC
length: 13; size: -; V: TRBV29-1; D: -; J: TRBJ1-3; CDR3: CSVGGGNENTIYF; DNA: TGCAGCGTTGGGGGGGGTAACGAAAACACCATATATTTT
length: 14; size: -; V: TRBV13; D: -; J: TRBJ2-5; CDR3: CASKHRERQETQYF; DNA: TGTGCCAGCAAACACAGGGAGAGACAAGAGACCCAGTACTTC
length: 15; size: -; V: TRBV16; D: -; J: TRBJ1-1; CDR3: CASSQSAGGNTEAFF; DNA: TGTGCCAGCAGCCAATCCGCCGGGGGGAACACTGAAGCTTTCTTT
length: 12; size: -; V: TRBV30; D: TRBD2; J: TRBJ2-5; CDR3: CACQRGQETQYF; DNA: TGTGCCTGCCAGCGGGGGCAAGAGACCCAGTACTTC
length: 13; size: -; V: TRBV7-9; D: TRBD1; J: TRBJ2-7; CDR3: CASSRDRVIGMYF; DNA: TGTGCCAGCAGCCGCGACAGGGTGATTGGTATGTACTTC
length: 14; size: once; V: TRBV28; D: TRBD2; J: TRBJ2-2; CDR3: CASITSGNTGELFF; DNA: TGTGCCAGCATTACTAGCGGGAACACCGGGGAGCTGTTTTTT
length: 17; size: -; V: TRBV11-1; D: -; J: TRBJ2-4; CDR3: CASSLNVEEGAKNIQYF; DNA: TGTGCCAGCAGCTTAAACGTGGAGGAGGGGGCCAAAAACATTCAGTACTTC
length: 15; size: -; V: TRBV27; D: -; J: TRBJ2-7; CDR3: CASSSTGSGYVEQYF; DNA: TGTGCCAGCAGTTCGACAGGTAGCGGGTATGTGGAGCAGTACTTC
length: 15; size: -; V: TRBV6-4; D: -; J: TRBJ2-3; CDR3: CASSDSGTSTDTQYF; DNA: TGTGCCAGCAGTGACTCTGGGACTAGCACAGATACGCAGTATTTT
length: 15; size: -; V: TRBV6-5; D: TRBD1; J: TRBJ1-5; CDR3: CASRLTGEGNQPQHF; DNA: TGTGCCAGCAGACTGACAGGGGAAGGGAATCAGCCCCAGCATTTT
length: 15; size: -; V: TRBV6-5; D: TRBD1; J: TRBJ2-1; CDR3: CASSNPGQGYREQFF; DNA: TGTGCCAGCAGTAACCCGGGACAGGGATATCGTGAGCAGTTCTTC
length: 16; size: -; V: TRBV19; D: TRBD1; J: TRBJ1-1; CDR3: CASSIDPGTADTEAFF; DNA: TGTGCCAGTAGTATAGATCCCGGGACAGCAGACACTGAAGCTTTCTTT
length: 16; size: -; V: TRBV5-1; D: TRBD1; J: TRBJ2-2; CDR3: CASSLTGTGITGELFF; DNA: TGCGCCAGCAGCCTGACCGGGACAGGAATCACCGGGGAGCTGTTTTTT
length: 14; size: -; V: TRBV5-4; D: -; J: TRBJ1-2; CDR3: CASSLVQQSYGYTF; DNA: TGTGCCAGCAGCTTGGTCCAACAGAGCTATGGCTACACCTTC
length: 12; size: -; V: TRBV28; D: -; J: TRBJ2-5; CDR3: CASSTGLKTQYF; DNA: TGTGCCAGCAGCACAGGGCTCAAGACCCAGTACTTC
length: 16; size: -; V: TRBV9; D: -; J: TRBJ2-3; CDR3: CASSVVADSNTDTQYF; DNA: TGTGCCAGCAGCGTAGTCGCGGACTCTAATACAGATACGCAGTATTTT
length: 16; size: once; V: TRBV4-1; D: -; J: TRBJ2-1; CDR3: CASSQDGARGLNEQFF; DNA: TGCGCCAGCAGCCAAGATGGAGCTAGAGGTCTCAATGAGCAGTTCTTC
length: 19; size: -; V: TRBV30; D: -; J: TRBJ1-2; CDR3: CAWSPREVLGFPANYGYTF; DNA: TGTGCCTGGAGTCCGAGGGAGGTTTTGGGGTTTCCAGCTAACTATGGCTACACCTTC
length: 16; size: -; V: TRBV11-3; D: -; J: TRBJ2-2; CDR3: CASSLVFQENTGELFF; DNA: TGTGCCAGCAGCTTAGTGTTTCAGGAGAACACCGGGGAGCTGTTTTTT
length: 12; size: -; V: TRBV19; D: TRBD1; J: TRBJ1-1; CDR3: CASSRDSTEAFF; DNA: TGTGCCAGTAGTAGGGACAGCACTGAAGCTTTCTTT